This T cell receptor beta chain was recovered during a study of T cell responses to AZD1222 COVID-19 vaccine. Produced via immunoSEQ multiplex PCR; TCRdb's table is partial and in-frame only. The sample has about 130,000 clones; more than 85% are singletons. The CDR3 has 14 residues. The germline V and J ends were trimmed by 6 bases and 1 base, with 10 bases remaining between them. The V gene's germline CDR1 is SEHNR and CDR2 FQNEAQ (reference sequence). The chain is built from TRBV7-9 and TRBJ1-5, with D hard to call. The sequences come from peripheral blood, collected on day 0 of AZD1222 vaccination. The TCR sequence derives from an adult in good health. The CDR3 sequence: CASSPRGSNQPQHF. The CDR3 coding sequence is TGTGCCAGCAGTCCTCGAGGGAGCAATCAGCCCCAGCATTTT.